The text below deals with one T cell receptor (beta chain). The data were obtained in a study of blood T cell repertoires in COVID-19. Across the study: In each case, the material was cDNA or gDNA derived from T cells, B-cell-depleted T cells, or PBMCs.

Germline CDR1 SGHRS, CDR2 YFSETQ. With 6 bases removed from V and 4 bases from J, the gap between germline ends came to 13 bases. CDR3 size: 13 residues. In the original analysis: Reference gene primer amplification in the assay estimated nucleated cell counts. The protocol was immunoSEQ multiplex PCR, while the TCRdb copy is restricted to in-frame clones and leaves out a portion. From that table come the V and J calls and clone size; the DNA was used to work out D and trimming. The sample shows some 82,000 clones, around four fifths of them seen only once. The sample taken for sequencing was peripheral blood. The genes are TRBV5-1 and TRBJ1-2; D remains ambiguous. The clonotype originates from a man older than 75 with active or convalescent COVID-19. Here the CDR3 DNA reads TGCGCCAGCACCCGAGACGGCGGCTATGGCTACACCTTC. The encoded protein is CASTRDGGYGYTF.